What follows are 4 T cell receptor beta chains derived from one specimen sequenced in a study of blood T cell repertoires in COVID-19. Libraries were prepared by immunoSEQ multiplex PCR; TCRdb keeps only in-frame clonotypes and omits some of them. The table has some 490,000 clones, 75% to 90% seen once. The sample consisted of PBMCs or T cells enriched from blood (not recorded which). All receptors come from a woman aged 60-75 years who had recovered from COVID-19.

The chain couples TRBV6-5 to TRBJ2-5; D may be TRBD2 (6 bases). Germline V CDR1 and CDR2: MNHEY, SVGAGI. Trimming cost V 6 bases and J 5 bases, with 13 bases left between them. This CDR3 comprises 13 residues. The CDR3 coding sequence is TGTGCCAGCAGGAAGCCTAGCGCTGAGACCCAGTACTTC. Residues: CASRKPSAETQYF.

The rearrangement joins TRBV4-1 to TRBJ1-5, with TRBD1 matching 9 bases. V dropped 3 bases and J dropped 2; count of bases not matched to a gene: 2. The CDR3 covers 15 residues. CDR1 is MGHRA, CDR2 YSYEKL, per germline. The CDR3 is CASSQGDRGNQPQHF. DNA of the CDR3: TGCGCCAGCAGCCAGGGGGACAGGGGCAATCAGCCCCAGCATTTT.

The chain has TRBV12-3 or TRBV12-4 and TRBJ2-7; 7 nucleotides line up with TRBD2. The CDR3 is 12 amino acids. The J segment lost 5 bases and the V segment lost 3 bases, leaving 1 base of the junction unmatched. The CDR3 is CASSLAGDEQYV. The CDR3 region has the DNA TGTGCCAGCAGTTTGGCGGGGGACGAGCAGTACGTC.

The V gene is TRBV4-1, the J gene TRBJ2-5; 7 bases align to TRBD1. V lost 4 bases, J lost 2 bases, and 4 bases stayed unmatched. This CDR3 contains 14 residues. CDR1 and CDR2 (germline): MGHRA, YSYEKL. CDR3 protein: CASSPGQAQETQYF. CDR3 DNA sequence: TGCGCCAGCAGCCCTGGACAGGCTCAAGAGACCCAGTACTTC.